The sequence of this T cell receptor beta chain was determined in a study of T cell responses to AZD1222 COVID-19 vaccine (dated by TCRdb to about 2021). At the level of the whole study: Because spike-specific TCR depth and breadth did not differ between the two schedules, AZD1222 recipients who got a second dose at roughly 4 weeks were pooled with those who got a second dose at roughly 12 weeks. Trial participants were enrolled by age into 18-55, 56-69 and 70-plus year subgroups, with roughly 160, 29 and 62 TCR-sequenced participants respectively. TCR sequencing was performed for roughly 240 trial participants, of whom about 200 were given two doses of AZD1222 and around 25 were given two doses of MenACWY control vaccine.

The CDR3 regions of human TCRbeta chains were analyzed by immunosequencing. Per the authors' processing: TCRs in the repertoires were matched against a reference library of SARS-CoV-2-specific TCRs that had been generated with the MIRA antigen-specificity platform. Breadth meant the fraction of unique TCRs that were SARS-CoV-2-associated, whereas depth meant the fraction of total T cells that were SARS-CoV-2-associated. Using the MIRA data, every spike-specific TCR was mapped to the spike region that the TCR reacted to and assigned to either a CD4 or a CD8 class. Log10-transformed breadth and depth values were compared by one-way ANOVA with Sidak's multiple comparisons tests. TCRdb stores this immuneACCESS table with in-frame sequences only. Part of the clones is absent; in the studies checked, under half of the shortfall reflects unresolved V genes, and no reason is known for the rest. D and trimming come from the DNA, and the V and J calls and clone size come from that table. The sample table contains approximately 100,000 clones; only one count was recorded for roughly 92% of them. Of the sample, about 5% is held by the ten largest clones.

The sample's time point label, decoded: baseline before first vaccination. Samples from vaccinated people were obtained from the UK trials COV001 and COV002, which included a single-blind randomized controlled phase 2/3 trial of AZD1222 (ChAdOx1 nCoV-19) in healthy adults. For TCRbeta chain sequencing, PBMC samples from trial participants were taken at day 0 and at day 28 after the second dose. This clone was picked up one time. Its binding antigen is unknown. Per-base quality was not reported, and no clone a single base away is much larger than it. The full study reports these points: The 56-69-year group was small, and its depth increase did not reach significance, likely because of low power. No day 14 peak-response samples were available, so repertoires were characterized only after the peak T cell response. Reportedly, almost half of the unique spike-specific TCRs recognized epitopes lying outside the regions that are mutated in the B.1.351 and B.1.1.7 variants. Participants were mostly white British and included more females than males, and it was suggested by the authors that clonal diversity may have been underestimated. After two AZD1222 doses, spike-specific TCR breadth and depth were significantly higher than at day 0 and than in MenACWY recipients. The whole spike protein was spanned by vaccine-associated CD4 TCRs, and dominant responses were seen in regions 160-218 and 743-854. Only a handful of AZD1222 recipients were SARS-CoV-2 seropositive at baseline, limiting conclusions about previously exposed vaccinees.

The germline V gene specifies SGHTA as CDR1 and FQGNSA as CDR2. V is shortened by 2 bases, J by 3 bases, and the region joining them spans 8 bases. The CDR3 runs 13 residues from the cysteine to the phenylalanine. Left in the record is the CDR3 DNA by itself, 39 bases read in frame from the first base. The sequence was obtained from an adult in good health. The material was peripheral blood, obtained on day 0 of AZD1222 vaccination. The chain is made from TRBV7-2 and TRBJ2-7, with the D gene not confidently named. The sequenced DNA: TGTGCCAGCAGCTTATCCTTGTTCTACGAGCAGTACTTC. It translates as CASSLSLFYEQYF. Reference TRBV7-2 and TRBJ2-7 genes cover what lies past the CDR3, so the full variable domain is GAGVSQSPSNKVTEKGKDVELRCDPISGHTALYWYRQSLGQGLEFLIYFQGNSAPDKSGLPSDRFSAERTGGSVSTLTIQRTQQEDSAVYLCASSLSLFYEQYFGPGTRLTVT.